This T cell receptor beta chain stems from a study of CD8 T cells in cerebrospinal fluid in Alzheimer's disease. Study in general: Plate-based nested PCR sequencing and droplet-based sequencing measured CSF T cell clonal expansion. Study results and caveats: EBV-specific TCRs in cerebrospinal fluid reportedly do not establish a causal EBV–Alzheimer's link.

The germline CDR1 and CDR2 sequences are MGHDK and SYGVNS. The CDR3 is made up of 17 amino acids. No participant had an acute infectious disease, and all were physically fit. TCRdb reprocessed the 10x single-cell sequencing reads and keeps a single row for each CDR3 protein, giving no DNA. The sample's table shows over 1,000 distinct CDR3 sequences. Frequency places this clonotype as medium-sized (0.01 to 0.1%). The antigen is unknown. This sequence was found in a human donor in good health. The chain has TRBV25-1 and TRBJ2-6; TCRdb indicates TRBD1, and absent DNA this call remains unverified. Material for sequencing was cerebrospinal fluid. This chain's CDR3 is CASSERQAYSGANVLTF.